This T cell receptor (beta chain) appears in the sequencing data of a study of blood T cell repertoires in COVID-19. This clone was seen only a few times. In the original processing: Reference gene primer amplification in the assay estimated nucleated cell counts. Profiled with immunoSEQ multiplex PCR; TCRdb holds only in-frame clones, not every one. V, J and clone size were drawn from that table, and D and trimming were deduced from the DNA. The sample contains around 250,000 clones, about four fifths of which appear only once. The CDR3 runs to 17 residues. Germline V gives CDR1 KGHSH, CDR2 LQKENI. The junction had 14 bases not matched to a gene; V was cut back by 3 bases and J by 4 bases.

The chain has TRBV18 and TRBJ2-5; TRBD2 agrees at 7 bases. Source material: peripheral blood. This receptor was taken from a man aged 30 to 45 who had recovered from COVID-19. The CDR3 is CASSPPRGGGGPETQYF. The CDR3 DNA is TGTGCCAGCTCACCCCCGAGGGGCGGGGGTGGCCCAGAGACCCAGTACTTC.